The text below deals with one TCR beta chain. The antigen is unknown. TCRdb reprocessed the 5' RACE reads and reports one entry per CDR3 protein, with no DNA. The table lists about 550,000 distinct CDR3 sequences, with around 3.3% in the top ten. This entry comes from a study of T cells expressing NK-cell markers. Overall study context: Sorted T-cell subsets CD3+CD56+NKG2C+, CD3+CD56+NKG2C- and CD3+CD56-NKG2C+ were TCR beta-sequenced. Within the sequenced cohort of eight donors, seven exhibited HCMV seropositivity and one was seronegative. The study's findings and limits: NKG2C+ dominant clonotype frequencies in six or seven donors were roughly 1.0-7.5% of CD8+ T cells.

This CDR3 is built from 13 residues. The sequence came from a man between 18 and 35 years old in good health. Sequencing was done on a sample of blood T cells: a sorted CD56 or NKG2C T cell subset, CD4+ or CD8+ T cells, or bulk PBMC T cells (not recorded which). The chain has TRBV12-3 or TRBV12-4 and TRBJ2-1; TCRdb's D call of TRBD2 is untestable without DNA. The CDR3 protein is CASLWSGGGGQFF.